Shown below are 10 T cell receptor beta chains from a single sample sequenced in a study of T cells in narcolepsy. The repertoire was sequenced with immunoSEQ multiplex PCR; TCRdb's copy has only in-frame clones and lacks some. The table has tens of thousands of clones, roughly four fifths seen once. The sequencing sample was made of CD45RA- memory CD4+ T cells from PBMCs. All receptors come from a human donor with narcolepsy.

This chain connects TRBV5-1 to TRBJ1-4; D is undetermined. V lost 3 bases and J lost 8, with 11 bases in between. Germline V gene sequence: CDR1 SGHRS, CDR2 YFSETQ. The length of the CDR3 is 13 residues. CDR3 coding DNA: TGCGCCAGCAGCTCCCTTCTGGACGAAAAACTGTTTTTT. Protein sequence: CASSSLLDEKLFF.

The chain carries TRBV28 and TRBJ1-2, with 7 bases matching TRBD1. Germline V gives CDR1 MDHEN, CDR2 SYDVKM. Trimming took 6 bases from V and 12 from J; bases not matched to a gene: 13. The CDR3 loop spans 13 amino acids. As DNA, the CDR3 is TGTGCCAGCAGCCCCGGGACAGCGAACCGCCACACCTTC. This codes for CASSPGTANRHTF.

This chain links TRBV9 with TRBJ2-5, with D possibly TRBD2 on 7 matching bases. CDR1 and CDR2 from the germline V gene are SGDLS and YYNGEE. The CDR3 consists of 15 residues. Trimming took 0 bases from V and 5 from J, leaving 14 bases between them. Written as DNA, the CDR3 is TGTGCCAGCAGCGTAGTTGGGGGGGCTTGGGAGACCCAGTACTTC. Encoded protein: CASSVVGGAWETQYF.

The chain has TRBV6-5 and TRBJ2-7, with D unclear. This CDR3 comprises 12 residues. V lost 7 bases and J lost 7, with 14 bases in between. Germline CDR1 and CDR2: MNHEY and SVGAGI. CDR3 DNA sequence: TGTGCCAGCACCTACGTGACTGGGGAGCAGTACTTC. As protein: CASTYVTGEQYF.

Only a few counts were recorded for this clone. The CDR3 DNA reads as TGTGCCAGCAGTCTCGGGGACAGCCGAGGCTACACCTTC. Protein: CASSLGDSRGYTF. V gene TRBV28 combines with J gene TRBJ1-2; TRBD1 agrees at 7 bases. V trimming: 5 bases; J trimming: 8 bases; junction bases outside the gene matches: 8. CDR3 size: 13 residues. Germline-derived CDR1 and CDR2 are MDHEN and SYDVKM.

The chain combines TRBV11-3 with TRBJ2-2, with a possible D match to TRBD1 (6 bases). Germline CDR1 reads SGHNT; CDR2 reads YENEEA. V lost 6 bases, J lost 3 bases, and 14 bases lay in between. There are 15 residues in the CDR3. CDR3 region: CASSSRGADTGELFF. The DNA of the CDR3 is TGTGCCAGCAGTTCCAGGGGAGCGGACACCGGGGAGCTGTTTTTT. The full variable domain, rest sourced from reference TRBV11-3 and TRBJ2-2, is EAGVVQSPRYKIIEKKQPVAFWCNPISGHNTLYWYLQNLGQGPELLIRYENEEAVDDSQLPKDRFSAERLKGVDSTLKIQPAELGDSAVYLCASSSRGADTGELFFGEGSRLTVL.

This rearrangement joins TRBV10-1 to TRBJ1-5; no clear D. Germline V lookup: CDR1 WNHNN, CDR2 SYGVQD (reference sequence). Trimming cost V 0 bases and J 5 bases, with 5 bases left between them. CDR3 length equals 13 residues. DNA of the CDR3: TGCGCCAGCAGTGAGTCTCTCGATCAGCCCCAGCATTTT. As protein: CASSESLDQPQHF.

V and J are TRBV19 and TRBJ1-5, with a possible D match to TRBD1 (5 bases). The germline V gene has CDR1 LNHDA and CDR2 SQIVND (reference sequence). CDR3 size: 15 residues. V was cut by 1 base and J by 2 bases, with 9 bases left in between. This CDR3 is CASSIGWGRNQPQHF. CDR3 in DNA: TGTGCCAGTAGTATAGGTTGGGGACGCAATCAGCCCCAGCATTTT.

The rearrangement joins TRBV5-8 to TRBJ2-1, with 12 bases identical to TRBD1. The CDR3 loop spans 19 amino acids. V lost 1 base, J lost 6 bases, and 14 bases stayed unmatched. Germline V gives CDR1 SGHTS, CDR2 YDEGEE. The CDR3 reads CASSLPSGQGAGFGNEQFF. The CDR3 DNA reads as TGTGCCAGCAGCTTGCCTTCGGGACAGGGGGCCGGGTTTGGCAATGAGCAGTTCTTC.

The J gene is TRBJ2-7, the V gene TRBV5-1, with D unresolved. The V gene's germline CDR1 is SGHRS and CDR2 YFSETQ. Trimming took 2 bases from V and 0 from J, leaving 9 bases between them. The CDR3 is 14 residues long. The CDR3 protein is CASSFGSGSYEQYF. The CDR3, as DNA: TGCGCCAGCAGCTTCGGGTCGGGCTCCTACGAGCAGTACTTC.